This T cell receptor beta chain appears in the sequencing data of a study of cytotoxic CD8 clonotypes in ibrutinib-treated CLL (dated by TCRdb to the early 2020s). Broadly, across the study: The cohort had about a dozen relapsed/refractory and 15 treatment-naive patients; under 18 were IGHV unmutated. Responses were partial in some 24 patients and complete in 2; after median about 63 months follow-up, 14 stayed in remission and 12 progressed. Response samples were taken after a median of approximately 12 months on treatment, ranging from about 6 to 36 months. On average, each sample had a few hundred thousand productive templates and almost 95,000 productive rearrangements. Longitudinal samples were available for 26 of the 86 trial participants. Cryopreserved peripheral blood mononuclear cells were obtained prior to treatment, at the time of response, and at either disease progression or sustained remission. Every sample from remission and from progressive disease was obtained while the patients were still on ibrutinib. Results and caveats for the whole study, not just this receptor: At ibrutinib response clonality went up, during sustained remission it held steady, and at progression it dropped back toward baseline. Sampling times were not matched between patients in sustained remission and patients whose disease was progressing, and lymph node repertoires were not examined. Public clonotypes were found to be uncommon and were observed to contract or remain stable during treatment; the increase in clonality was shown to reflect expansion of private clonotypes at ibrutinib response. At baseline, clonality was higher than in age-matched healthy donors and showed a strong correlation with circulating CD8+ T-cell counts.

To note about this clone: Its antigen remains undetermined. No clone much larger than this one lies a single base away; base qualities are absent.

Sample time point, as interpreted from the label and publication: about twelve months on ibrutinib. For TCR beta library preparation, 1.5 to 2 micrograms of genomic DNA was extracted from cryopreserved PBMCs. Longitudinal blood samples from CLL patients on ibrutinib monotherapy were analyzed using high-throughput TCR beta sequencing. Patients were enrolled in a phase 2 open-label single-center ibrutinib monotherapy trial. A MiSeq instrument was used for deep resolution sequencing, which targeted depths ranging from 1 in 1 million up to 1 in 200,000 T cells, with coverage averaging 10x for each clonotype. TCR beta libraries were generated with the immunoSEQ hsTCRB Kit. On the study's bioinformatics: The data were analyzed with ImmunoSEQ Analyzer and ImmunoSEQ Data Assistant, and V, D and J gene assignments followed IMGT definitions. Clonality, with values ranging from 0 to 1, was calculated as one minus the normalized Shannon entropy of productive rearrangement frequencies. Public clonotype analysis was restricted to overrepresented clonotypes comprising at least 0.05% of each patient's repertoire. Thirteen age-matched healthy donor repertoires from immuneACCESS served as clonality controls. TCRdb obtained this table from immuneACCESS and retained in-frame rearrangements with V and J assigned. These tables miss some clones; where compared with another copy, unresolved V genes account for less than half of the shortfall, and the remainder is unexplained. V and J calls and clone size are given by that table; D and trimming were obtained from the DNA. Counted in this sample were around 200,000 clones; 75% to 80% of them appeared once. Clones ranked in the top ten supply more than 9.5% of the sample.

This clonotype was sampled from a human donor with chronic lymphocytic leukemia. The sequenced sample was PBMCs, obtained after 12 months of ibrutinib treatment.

The CDR3: CASRLQGANEKLFF. The DNA is as follows: TGTGCCAGCAGACTACAGGGGGCGAATGAAAAACTGTTTTTT. The rearranged segments are TRBV6-6 and TRBJ1-4; 9 central bases correspond to TRBD1. The CDR3 contains 14 residues, cysteine and phenylalanine counted. Only CDR3 DNA is held: 42 bases, read in frame from base 1. V trim: 6 bases; J trim: 5 bases; unmatched bases: 4. CDR1 and CDR2 (MNHNY, SVGAGI) derive from the germline V gene (reference sequence).